Included here is one TCR beta chain sequence, with context. The data belong to a study of siplizumab effects on memory and regulatory T cells. J gave up 5 bases and V 5 bases, and 5 bases lay outside the gene matches. The CDR3 runs to 13 residues. The germline V gene encodes CDR1 SGHTA and CDR2 FQGNSA. Sequencing was performed with immunoSEQ multiplex PCR; in TCRdb, only in-frame clones are kept and a portion is missing. Among more than 75,000 clones, roughly 96% were seen once, and the ten largest hold less than 0.035%. The chain is built from TRBV7-2 and TRBJ2-5, with 7 bases that match TRBD2. Sequencing input: naive CD4+ T cells sorted from blood. The receptor comes from a human donor in good health. The CDR3 region has the DNA TGTGCCAGCAGCCAGCGGGGAGGGGAGACCCAGTACTTC. It translates to CASSQRGGETQYF.